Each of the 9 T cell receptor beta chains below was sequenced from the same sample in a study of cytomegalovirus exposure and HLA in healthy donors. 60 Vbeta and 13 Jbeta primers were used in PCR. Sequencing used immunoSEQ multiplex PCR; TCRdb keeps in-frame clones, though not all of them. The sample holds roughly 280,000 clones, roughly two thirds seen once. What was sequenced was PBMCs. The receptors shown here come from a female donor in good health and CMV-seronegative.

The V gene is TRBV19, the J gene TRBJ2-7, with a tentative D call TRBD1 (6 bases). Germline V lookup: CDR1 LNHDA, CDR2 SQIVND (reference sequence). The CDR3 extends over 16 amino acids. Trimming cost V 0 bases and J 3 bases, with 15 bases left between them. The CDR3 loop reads CASSIDLGDIYYEQYF. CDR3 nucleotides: TGTGCCAGTAGTATAGATCTCGGGGACATCTACTACGAGCAGTACTTC. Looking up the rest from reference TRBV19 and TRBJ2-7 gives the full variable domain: DGGITQSPKYLFRKEGQNVTLSCEQNLNHDAMYWYRQDPGQGLRLIYYSQIVNDFQKGDIAEGYSVSREKKESFPLTVTSAQKNPTAFYLCASSIDLGDIYYEQYFGPGTRLTVT.

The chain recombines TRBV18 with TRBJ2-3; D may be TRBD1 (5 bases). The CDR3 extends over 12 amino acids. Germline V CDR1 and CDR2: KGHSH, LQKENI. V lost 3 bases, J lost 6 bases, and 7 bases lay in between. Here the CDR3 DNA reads TGTGCCAGCTCACCGGGGCTGGATACGCAGTATTTT. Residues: CASSPGLDTQYF.

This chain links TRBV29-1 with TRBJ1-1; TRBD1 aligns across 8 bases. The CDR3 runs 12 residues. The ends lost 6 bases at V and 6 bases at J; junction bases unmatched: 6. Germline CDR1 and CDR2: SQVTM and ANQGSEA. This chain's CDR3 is CSVGQGAAEAFF. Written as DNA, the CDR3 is TGCAGCGTGGGGCAGGGGGCCGCTGAAGCTTTCTTT.

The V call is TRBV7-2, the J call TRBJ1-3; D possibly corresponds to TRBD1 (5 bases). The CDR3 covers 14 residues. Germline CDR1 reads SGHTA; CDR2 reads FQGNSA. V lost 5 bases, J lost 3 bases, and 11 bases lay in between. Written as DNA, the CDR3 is TGTGCCAGCAGCACAACGACAGATGGAAACACCATATATTTT. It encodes CASSTTTDGNTIYF.

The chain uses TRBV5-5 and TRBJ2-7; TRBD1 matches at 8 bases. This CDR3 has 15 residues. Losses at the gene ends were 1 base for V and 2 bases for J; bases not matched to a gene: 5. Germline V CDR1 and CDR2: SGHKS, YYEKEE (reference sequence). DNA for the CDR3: TGTGCCAGCAGCTTGTTCCCGGACAGGGCCTACGAGCAGTACTTC. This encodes CASSLFPDRAYEQYF. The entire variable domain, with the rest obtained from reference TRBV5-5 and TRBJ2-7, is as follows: DAGVTQSPTHLIKTRGQQVTLRCSPISGHKSVSWYQQVLGQGPQFIFQYYEKEERGRGNFPDRFSARQFPNYSSELNVNALLLGDSALYLCASSLFPDRAYEQYFGPGTRLTVT.

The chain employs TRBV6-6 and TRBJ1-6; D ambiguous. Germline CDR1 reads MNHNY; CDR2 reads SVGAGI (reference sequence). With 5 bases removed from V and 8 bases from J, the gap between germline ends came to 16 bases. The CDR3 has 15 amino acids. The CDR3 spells CASSGPPRWYSPLHF. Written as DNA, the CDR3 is TGTGCCAGCAGTGGGCCCCCTCGTTGGTATTCACCCCTCCACTTT.

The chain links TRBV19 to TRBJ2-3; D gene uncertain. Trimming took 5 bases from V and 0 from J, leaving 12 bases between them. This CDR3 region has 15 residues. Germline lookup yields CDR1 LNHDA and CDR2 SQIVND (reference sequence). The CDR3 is CASSPLESSTDTQYF. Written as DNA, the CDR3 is TGTGCCAGTAGTCCTCTAGAGAGTAGCACAGATACGCAGTATTTT.

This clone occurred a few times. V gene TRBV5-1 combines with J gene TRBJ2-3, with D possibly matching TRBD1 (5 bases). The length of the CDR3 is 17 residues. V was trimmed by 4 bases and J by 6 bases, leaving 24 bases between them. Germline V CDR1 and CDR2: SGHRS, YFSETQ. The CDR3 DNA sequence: TGCGCCAGCAGCGGGGCGCAGGGCCCCGTAGGCAGGGATACGCAGTATTTT. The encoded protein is CASSGAQGPVGRDTQYF. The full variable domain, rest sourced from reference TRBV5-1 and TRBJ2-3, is KAGVTQTPRYLIKTRGQQVTLSCSPISGHRSVSWYQQTPGQGLQFLFEYFSETQRNKGNFPGRFSGRQFSNSRSEMNVSTLELGDSALYLCASSGAQGPVGRDTQYFGPGTRLTVL.

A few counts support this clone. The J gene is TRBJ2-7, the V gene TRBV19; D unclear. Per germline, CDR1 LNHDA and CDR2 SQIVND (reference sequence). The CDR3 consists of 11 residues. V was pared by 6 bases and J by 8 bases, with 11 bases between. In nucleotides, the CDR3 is TGTGCCAGTAGCGACTCCTTCCAGCAGTACTTC. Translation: CASSDSFQQYF.